Each of the 32 T cell receptor beta chains below was sequenced from the same sample in a study of early T cells in non-severe SARS-CoV-2 infection. Each CDR3 protein gets one entry after TCRdb re-called the 5' RACE reads with MiXCR. The table shows approximately 50,000 distinct CDR3 sequences, with roughly an eighth occurring only once. Sequencing was done on a sample of whole blood. These receptors all come from an adult who was a healthcare worker with PCR-confirmed SARS-CoV-2 infection or an uninfected control (not recorded which).

This clonotype was seen a handful of times. V is TRBV10-3 and J is TRBJ2-5; D is perhaps TRBD2 (5 bases). Germline CDR1 ENHRY, CDR2 SYGVKD. V was trimmed by 2 bases and J by 1 base, leaving 17 bases between them. The CDR3 covers 17 residues. DNA of the CDR3: TGTGCCATCAGTGAGCCCTCGGGGAAACCCTTCCAAGAGACCCAGTACTTC. Translation: CAISEPSGKPFQETQYF.

The chain combines TRBV9 with TRBJ1-6; TRBD1 is a possible D gene (6 bases). The CDR3 has 14 amino acids. Trimming stripped 3 bases from V and 4 bases from J, with 8 bases between. Germline V gene data show CDR1 as SGDLS and CDR2 as YYNGEE. CDR3 region: CASSGGQYNSPLHF. The CDR3 DNA follows: TGTGCCAGCAGCGGGGGGCAGTATAATTCACCCCTCCACTTT.

This rearrangement joins TRBV20-1 to TRBJ2-3; D perhaps matches TRBD1 (6 bases). From germline, CDR1 is DFQATT and CDR2 SNEGSKA (reference sequence). The V end lost 6 bases, the J end lost 3 bases, and 22 bases lay between the germline ends. There are 16 residues in the CDR3. The CDR3 loop is CSAENPAGERTDTQYF. The CDR3 DNA is TGCAGTGCCGAAAACCCGGCAGGGGAGAGGACAGATACGCAGTATTTT.

The chain is built from TRBV7-2 and TRBJ2-5; maybe TRBD1 (5 bases). The CDR3 is 12 amino acids. The germline V gene encodes CDR1 SGHTA and CDR2 FQGNSA. Trimming took 5 bases from V and 9 from J, leaving 13 bases between them. This chain's CDR3 is CASSGLRGAQYF. The CDR3, as DNA: TGTGCCAGCAGCGGGCTTAGGGGCGCCCAGTACTTC.

This clonotype has a count of ten or more. The chain uses TRBV19 and TRBJ1-1; TRBD1 matches 8 bases. CDR1 LNHDA and CDR2 SQIVND come from the germline V gene (reference sequence). With 6 bases clipped from V and 4 bases from J, the junction kept 4 bases outside the gene matches. The CDR3 spans 13 residues. CDR3 in DNA: TGTGCCAGTAGCGTACAGGGGGGCACTGAAGCTTTCTTT. Its translation is CASSVQGGTEAFF.

The J gene is TRBJ2-1, the V gene TRBV20-1, with TRBD2 identical over 9 bases. Germline V lookup: CDR1 DFQATT, CDR2 SNEGSKA (reference sequence). V lost 5 bases, J lost 9 bases, and 11 bases stayed unmatched. The CDR3 is 14 amino acids. The CDR3 DNA reads as TGCAGTGCTCCTCGCGGGGGGGTCGAGGGTGAGCAGTTCTTC. It encodes CSAPRGGVEGEQFF.

This clonotype was counted many times. DNA for the CDR3: TGCAGTGCTAGAGATCGGGGGCCCAATCAGCCCCAGCATTTT. This encodes CSARDRGPNQPQHF. The V call is TRBV20-1, the J call TRBJ1-5; perhaps TRBD1 as D (6 bases). The ends were cut back, 0 bases at V and 3 bases at J, with 9 bases in the middle. Germline V gene sequence: CDR1 DFQATT, CDR2 SNEGSKA (reference sequence). The CDR3 totals 14 residues.

In this sample, this clonotype turned up many times. This chain uses TRBV28 with TRBJ2-7; no firm D call. The germline V gene encodes CDR1 MDHEN and CDR2 SYDVKM. This CDR3 has 15 amino acids. V shed 4 bases and J shed 2 bases, with 15 bases lying between them. The CDR3 protein is CASSYPFKGPYEQYF. The DNA for the CDR3 is TGTGCCAGCAGTTACCCATTTAAGGGCCCCTACGAGCAGTACTTC. Together with reference TRBV28 and TRBJ2-7, the CDR3 gives the full variable domain: DVKVTQSSRYLVKRTGEKVFLECVQDMDHENMFWYRQDPGLGLRLIYFSYDVKMKEKGDIPEGYSVSREKKERFSLILESASTNQTSMYLCASSYPFKGPYEQYFGPGTRLTVT.

This clonotype was observed a few times. The chain recombines TRBV7-2 with TRBJ1-2; no firm D call. Trimming left V 5 bases short and J 5 bases short, with 12 bases between. The length of the CDR3 is 13 residues. Germline CDR1 reads SGHTA; CDR2 reads FQGNSA. The CDR3 sequence is CASSLMMTYGYTF. The CDR3 coding sequence is TGTGCCAGCAGCCTCATGATGACTTATGGCTACACCTTC.

This clonotype appeared many times. This sequence joins TRBV28 and TRBJ1-1; D may be TRBD1 (5 bases). Trimming stripped 4 bases from V and 6 bases from J, with 6 bases between. The CDR3 length is 11 residues. CDR1 and CDR2 from the germline V gene are MDHEN and SYDVKM. CDR3 sequence reads: CASSWGAEAFF. The CDR3 DNA reads as TGTGCCAGCAGTTGGGGGGCTGAAGCTTTCTTT.

This clonotype was seen at least ten times. This chain joins TRBV27 and TRBJ1-1, with 7 nucleotides matching TRBD1. Germline V lookup: CDR1 MNHEY, CDR2 SMNVEV (reference sequence). The ends lost 4 bases at V and 4 bases at J; junction bases unmatched: 6. The CDR3 spans 14 residues. DNA of the CDR3: TGTGCCAGCAGTTCGGACTCAGGGGGCACTGAAGCTTTCTTT. This translates into CASSSDSGGTEAFF.

This clonotype was recorded many times. The V and J genes are TRBV7-3 and TRBJ1-3, with D tentatively TRBD1 (5 bases). The CDR3 is made up of 14 amino acids. Germline V gene sequence: CDR1 SGHTA, CDR2 FQGTGA. V was trimmed by 2 bases and J by 2 bases, leaving 7 bases between them. The CDR3 loop is CASSLQGAGNTIYF. In DNA form, the CDR3 reads TGTGCCAGCAGCTTACAGGGAGCTGGAAACACCATATATTTT. Drawing the rest from reference TRBV7-3 and TRBJ1-3, the complete variable domain is GAGVSQTPSNKVTEKGKYVELRCDPISGHTALYWYRQSLGQGPEFLIYFQGTGAADDSGLPNDRFFAVRPEGSVSTLKIQRTERGDSAVYLCASSLQGAGNTIYFGEGSWLTVV.

This clonotype was picked up many times. The chain links TRBV7-2 to TRBJ2-3; D is unclear. This CDR3 comprises 14 residues. Germline V gene sequence: CDR1 SGHTA, CDR2 FQGNSA. V shed 1 base and J shed 2 bases, with 7 bases lying between them. The CDR3 sequence is CASSLGPYTDTQYF. CDR3 nucleotides: TGTGCCAGCAGCTTAGGCCCCTACACAGATACGCAGTATTTT.

This clonotype was observed many times. CDR3 protein: CATSRDSFQETQYF. CDR3 sequence (DNA): TGTGCCACCAGCAGAGATAGCTTCCAAGAGACCCAGTACTTC. J is TRBJ2-5 and V is TRBV15; no clear D. The V end was cut by 0 bases, the J end by 1 base, with 6 bases between. This CDR3 region has 14 residues. Per the germline V gene, CDR1 is LNHNV and CDR2 is YYDKDF (reference sequence).

This clonotype was seen a few times. J is TRBJ1-1 and V is TRBV5-1; 7 positions match TRBD1. This CDR3 contains 13 residues. Germline V gene data show CDR1 as SGHRS and CDR2 as YFSETQ. After removal of 2 bases from V and 3 bases from J, the junction contained 1 base not matched to a gene. The CDR3: CASSLQGHTEAFF. CDR3 sequence (DNA): TGCGCCAGCAGCTTACAGGGGCACACTGAAGCTTTCTTT.

V gene TRBV7-2 combines with J gene TRBJ2-3, with 9 nucleotides matching TRBD2. Germline V lookup: CDR1 SGHTA, CDR2 FQGNSA. V shed 5 bases and J 4 bases; nucleotides not matched to a gene: 7. The CDR3 extends over 15 amino acids. For the CDR3, the DNA is TGTGCCAGCAGCCGTAGCGGGGGAAGGGCAGATACGCAGTATTTT. It is translated as CASSRSGGRADTQYF.

DNA of the CDR3: TGTGCCAGCAGTTACGGCAGGGCAAGCTCCTACGAGCAGTACTTC. Amino acid sequence: CASSYGRASSYEQYF. The V and J genes are TRBV6-5 and TRBJ2-7; D perhaps matches TRBD1 (5 bases). V gave up 2 bases and J gave up 0 bases, with 11 bases separating them. Germline-derived CDR1 and CDR2 are MNHEY and SVGAGI. This CDR3 region has 15 residues.

This clonotype was seen more than once but under ten times. CDR3 protein: CASSVQAAHRDTQYF. In nucleotides, the CDR3 is TGTGCCAGCAGCGTACAAGCGGCCCACAGAGATACGCAGTATTTT. The chain joins TRBV9 to TRBJ2-3; perhaps TRBD2 as D (5 bases). The CDR3 extends over 15 amino acids. Trimming removed 1 base from V and 5 bases from J, with 14 bases in between. The germline V gene has CDR1 SGDLS and CDR2 YYNGEE. The whole variable domain, filled in from reference TRBV9 and TRBJ2-3, reads DSGVTQTPKHLITATGQRVTLRCSPRSGDLSVYWYQQSLDQGLQFLIQYYNGEERAKGNILERFSAQQFPDLHSELNLSSLELGDSALYFCASSVQAAHRDTQYFGPGTRLTVL.

This clonotype was recorded at least ten times. This rearrangement joins TRBV18 to TRBJ1-3, with TRBD1 as a possible D gene (5 bases). The CDR3 is made up of 16 amino acids. V lost 3 bases, J lost 0 bases, and 12 bases lay in between. Germline assignment: CDR1 KGHSH and CDR2 LQKENI. The CDR3 nucleotides are TGTGCCAGCTCACCTCTTGACAGTAGCTCTGGAAACACCATATATTTT. It translates to CASSPLDSSSGNTIYF.

The chain uses TRBV5-6 and TRBJ2-7; 12 nucleotides agree with TRBD2. V lost 4 bases and J lost 4; bases outside the gene matches: 9. Germline CDR1 is SGHDT and CDR2 is YYEEEE. CDR3 length equals 16 residues. This CDR3 reads CASSPGLAGRLYEQYF. For the CDR3, the DNA is TGTGCCAGCAGCCCTGGACTAGCGGGGAGACTTTACGAGCAGTACTTC.

In its sample, this clonotype was seen many times. The gene calls are TRBV10-2 and TRBJ2-5; D is perhaps TRBD1 (5 bases). V was shortened by 8 bases and J by 10 bases, with 17 bases between the two germline ends. The CDR3 is made up of 12 amino acids. Germline CDR1 WSHSY, CDR2 SAAADI. The CDR3 loop reads CASVSPQGVQYF. The CDR3 DNA is TGCGCCAGCGTGAGCCCCCAAGGGGTCCAGTACTTC.

J is TRBJ1-1 and V is TRBV5-1; D remains ambiguous. V gave up 4 bases and J gave up 5 bases, with 18 bases separating them. The CDR3 covers 15 residues. Germline V CDR1 and CDR2: SGHRS, YFSETQ. The CDR3 sequence is CASSGRARGVTEAFF. DNA of the CDR3: TGCGCCAGCAGCGGTAGGGCCCGAGGAGTTACTGAAGCTTTCTTT.

This clonotype was counted between two and nine times. The J gene is TRBJ2-1, the V gene TRBV4-2; D remains ambiguous. V lost 3 bases and J lost 2, with 2 bases in between. Germline V gives CDR1 LGHNA, CDR2 YNFKEQ. This CDR3 region has 12 residues. The CDR3: CASSHPYNEQFF. The CDR3 DNA follows: TGTGCCAGCAGCCATCCCTACAATGAGCAGTTCTTC.

This clonotype has only a few counts. The chain carries TRBV6-5 and TRBJ1-5, with D maybe TRBD1 (6 bases). The CDR3 is 13 amino acids. Looked up from germline, CDR1 is MNHEY and CDR2 is SVGAGI. The ends were cut back, 4 bases at V and 5 bases at J, with 9 bases in the middle. CDR3: CASSWGAYQPQHF. The CDR3 DNA is TGTGCCAGCAGTTGGGGGGCCTATCAGCCCCAGCATTTT.

This chain joins TRBV7-8 and TRBJ2-1; the D gene is possibly TRBD2 (5 bases). The V gene's germline CDR1 is SGHVS and CDR2 FQNEAQ. V lost 0 bases to trimming and J lost 10 bases, with 16 bases between them. CDR3 length: 15 amino acids. The CDR3 DNA follows: TGTGCCAGCAGCTTAGCGACACTAGGGTCGGGCGAGCAGTTCTTC. Residues: CASSLATLGSGEQFF.

The V call is TRBV21-1, the J call TRBJ1-4; the table names TRBD1, a call not compared with the DNA. TRBV21-1 is designated a pseudogene. The CDR3 runs to 17 residues. Written as DNA, the CDR3 is TGTGCCAGCAGCCTACCGGACAGAAACGCCCCTTCCGAAAAACTGTTTTTT. Its protein is CASSLPDRNAPSEKLFF.

This clonotype was observed at least ten times. The chain has TRBV3-1 and TRBJ1-5; D uncertain. Trimming removed 0 bases at V and 6 bases at J, with 6 bases between. CDR3 length equals 13 residues. CDR1 is LGHDT, CDR2 YNNKEL, per germline (reference sequence). The CDR3 here is CASSQDRFQPQHF. As DNA, the CDR3 is TGTGCCAGCAGCCAAGATCGCTTTCAGCCCCAGCATTTT.

This clonotype was seen repeatedly, ten times or more. The chain has TRBV12-3 or TRBV12-4 and TRBJ2-6; D is unresolved. Trimming removed 5 bases from V and 0 bases from J, with 14 bases in between. CDR3 length: 17 residues. The CDR3 here is CASSLRAWGSGANVLTF. The CDR3, as DNA: TGTGCCAGCAGTCTCCGGGCCTGGGGCTCTGGGGCCAACGTCCTGACTTTC.

This clonotype has a handful of counts. V usage is TRBV24-1 and J usage is TRBJ2-3; D possibly corresponds to TRBD2 (5 bases). Trimming took 4 bases from V and 5 from J, leaving 15 bases between them. Germline V gene lookup returns CDR1 KGHDR and CDR2 SFDVKD. The CDR3 extends over 15 amino acids. CDR3 in DNA: TGTGCCACCAGTGACGAAGGGAGTAACATAGATACGCAGTATTTT. This sequence encodes CATSDEGSNIDTQYF.

This clonotype was seen at least ten times. The chain carries TRBV7-3 and TRBJ2-3; tentatively, D is TRBD2 (6 bases). Trimming shortened V by 1 base and J by 0 bases, and 14 bases separated the two germline ends. Per germline, CDR1 SGHTA and CDR2 FQGTGA. The CDR3 is made up of 17 amino acids. CDR3: CASSLNGGTPSTDTQYF. CDR3 coding DNA: TGTGCCAGCAGCTTAAATGGTGGGACTCCTAGCACAGATACGCAGTATTTT. Full variable domain (outside the CDR3, taken from reference TRBV7-3 and TRBJ2-3): GAGVSQTPSNKVTEKGKYVELRCDPISGHTALYWYRQSLGQGPEFLIYFQGTGAADDSGLPNDRFFAVRPEGSVSTLKIQRTERGDSAVYLCASSLNGGTPSTDTQYFGPGTRLTVL.

This clonotype was counted ten times or more. The chain has TRBV29-1 and TRBJ2-4; D call uncertain. The V gene's germline CDR1 is SQVTM and CDR2 ANQGSEA. V lost 3 bases to trimming and J lost 7 bases, with 10 bases between them. This CDR3 is built from 12 residues. The CDR3 DNA reads TGCAGCGTTGAGACCAGTCCGAACATTCAGTACTTC. Residues: CSVETSPNIQYF.

This clonotype was found many times. The rearrangement uses TRBV12-3 or TRBV12-4 and TRBJ2-1; TRBD2 aligns across 9 bases. This CDR3 contains 16 residues. J gave up 1 base and V 5 bases, and 6 bases lay outside the gene matches. The CDR3 reads CASSPWTSESYNEQFF. CDR3 sequence (DNA): TGTGCCAGCAGTCCGTGGACTAGCGAATCCTACAATGAGCAGTTCTTC.